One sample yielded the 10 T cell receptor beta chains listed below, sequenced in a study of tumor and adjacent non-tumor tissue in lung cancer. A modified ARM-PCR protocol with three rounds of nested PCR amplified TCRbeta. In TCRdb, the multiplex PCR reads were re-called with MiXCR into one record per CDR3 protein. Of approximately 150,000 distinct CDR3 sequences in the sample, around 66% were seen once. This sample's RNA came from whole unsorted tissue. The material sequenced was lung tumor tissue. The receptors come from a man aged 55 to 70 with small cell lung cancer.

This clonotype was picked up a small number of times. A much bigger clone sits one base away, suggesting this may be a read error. CDR3 in DNA: TGCAGTGTTAGAGTGGGGCAGGGAGGGGAGACCCAGTACTTC. Protein sequence: CSVRVGQGGETQYF. V gene TRBV20-1 combines with J gene TRBJ2-5; TRBD2 matches at 7 bases. Germline assignment: CDR1 DFQATT and CDR2 SNEGSKA (reference sequence). The CDR3 is 14 amino acids.

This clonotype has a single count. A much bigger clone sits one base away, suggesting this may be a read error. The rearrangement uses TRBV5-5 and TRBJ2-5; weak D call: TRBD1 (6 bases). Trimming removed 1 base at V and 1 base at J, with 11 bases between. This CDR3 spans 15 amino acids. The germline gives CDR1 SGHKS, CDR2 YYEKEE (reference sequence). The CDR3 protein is CASSLWWTVQETQYF. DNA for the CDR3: TGTGCCAGCAGCTTGTGGTGGACAGTCCAAGAGACCCAGTACTTC.

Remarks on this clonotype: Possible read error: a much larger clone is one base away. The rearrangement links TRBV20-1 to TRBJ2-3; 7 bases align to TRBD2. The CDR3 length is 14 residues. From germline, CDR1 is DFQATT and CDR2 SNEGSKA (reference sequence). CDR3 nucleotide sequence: TGCAGTGCGGAGACTCGGGGGGAGTCAGATATGCAGTATTTT. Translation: CSAETRGESDMQYF.

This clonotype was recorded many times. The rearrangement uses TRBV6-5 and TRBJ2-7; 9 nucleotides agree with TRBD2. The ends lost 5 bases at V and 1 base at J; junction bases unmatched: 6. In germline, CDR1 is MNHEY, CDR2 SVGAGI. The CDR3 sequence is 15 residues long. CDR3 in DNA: TGTGCCAGCAGTCCGACTAGCGGACGTTCCTACGAGCAGTACGTC. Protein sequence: CASSPTSGRSYEQYV.

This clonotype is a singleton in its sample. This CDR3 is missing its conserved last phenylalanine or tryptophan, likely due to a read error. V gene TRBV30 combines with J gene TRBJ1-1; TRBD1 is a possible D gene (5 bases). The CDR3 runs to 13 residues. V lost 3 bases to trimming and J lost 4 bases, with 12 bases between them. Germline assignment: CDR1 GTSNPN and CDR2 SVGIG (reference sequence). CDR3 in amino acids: CAWSWGRFTEAFL. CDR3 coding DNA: TGTGCCTGGAGCTGGGGACGATTCACTGAAGCTTTCCTT.

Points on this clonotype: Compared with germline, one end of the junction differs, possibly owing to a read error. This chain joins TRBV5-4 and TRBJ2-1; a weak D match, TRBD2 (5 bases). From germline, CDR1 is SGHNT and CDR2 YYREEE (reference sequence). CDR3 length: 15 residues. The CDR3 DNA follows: TGTGCCAGCAGCTACCACATTAGCGTCGGGAATGAGCGGTTCTTC. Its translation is CASSYHISVGNERFF.

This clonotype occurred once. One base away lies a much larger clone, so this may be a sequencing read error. CDR3 amino acids: CSARSQGSWFQETQYF. The CDR3 nucleotides read TGCAGTGCTAGATCACAGGGGTCATGGTTCCAAGAGACCCAGTACTTC. The chain carries TRBV20-1 and TRBJ2-5; TRBD1 aligns across 7 bases. CDR3 length equals 16 residues. Per the germline V gene, CDR1 is DFQATT and CDR2 is SNEGSKA (reference sequence). The J segment lost 1 base and the V segment lost 2 bases, leaving 10 bases of the junction unmatched.

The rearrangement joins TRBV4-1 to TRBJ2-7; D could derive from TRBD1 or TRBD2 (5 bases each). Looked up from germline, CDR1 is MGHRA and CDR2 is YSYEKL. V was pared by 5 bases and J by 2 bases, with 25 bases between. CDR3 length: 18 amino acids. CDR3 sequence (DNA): TGCGCCAGCAGCGGCCGGGACCGGCTGTCTATCTCTCCCTACGAGCAGTACGTC. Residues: CASSGRDRLSISPYEQYV.

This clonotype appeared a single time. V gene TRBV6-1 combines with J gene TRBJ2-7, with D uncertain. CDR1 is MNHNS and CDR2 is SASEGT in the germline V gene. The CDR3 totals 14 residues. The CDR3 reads CARSDPGRFWEQYV. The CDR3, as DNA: TGTGCCCGCAGTGATCCCGGGCGCTTTTGGGAGCAGTACGTC.

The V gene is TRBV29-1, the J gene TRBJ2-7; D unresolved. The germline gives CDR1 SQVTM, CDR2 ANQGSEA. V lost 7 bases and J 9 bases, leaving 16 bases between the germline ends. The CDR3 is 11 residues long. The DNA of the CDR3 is TGCAGCGCCGCGACTCCCGACGCGCAGTACTTC. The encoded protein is CSAATPDAQYF.